This TCR beta chain was sequenced during a study of shared clonotypes between healthy human individuals. As for this clone: Antigen specificity is unknown.

Sequencing was performed with immunoSEQ multiplex PCR; in TCRdb, only in-frame clones are kept and a portion is missing. The table records about half a million clones, around 73% of them present only once. Points from the study as a whole: The low donor count limited represented genetic and exposure-history diversity.

This TCR was sampled from a woman in her forties in good health. Some clones in this sample may be carry-over from other donors' samples. Input material: PBMCs.

This CDR3 reads CASNVGALGSYEQYF. The CDR3 coding sequence is TGTGCCAGCAACGTCGGAGCTTTGGGATCCTACGAGCAGTACTTC. The rearrangement joins TRBV28 to TRBJ2-7; D call uncertain. Germline V gene sequence: CDR1 MDHEN, CDR2 SYDVKM. This CDR3 is 15 amino acids long. Trimming took 7 bases from V and 1 from J, leaving 17 bases between them. Together with reference TRBV28 and TRBJ2-7, the CDR3 gives the full variable domain: DVKVTQSSRYLVKRTGEKVFLECVQDMDHENMFWYRQDPGLGLRLIYFSYDVKMKEKGDIPEGYSVSREKKERFSLILESASTNQTSMYLCASNVGALGSYEQYFGPGTRLTVT.